These 18 T cell receptor beta chains came from one sample sequenced in a study of blood T cell repertoires in COVID-19. This table comes from immunoSEQ multiplex PCR, and its TCRdb copy is limited to in-frame clones, with some not included. The sample shows about 270,000 clones, 70% to 90% of them seen only once. Sequencing input: peripheral blood. These receptors all stem from a woman aged 50 to 60 with active or convalescent COVID-19.

The V and J genes are TRBV7-9 and TRBJ2-7; 8 bases match TRBD2. Trimming removed 2 bases from V and 3 bases from J; junction bases left unmatched: 9. The V gene's germline CDR1 is SEHNR and CDR2 FQNEAQ (reference sequence). This CDR3 is built from 16 residues. The CDR3 nucleotides read TGTGCCAGCAGCTTATCTCGCGGGAGGACTTACTACGAGCAGTACTTC. Its translation: CASSLSRGRTYYEQYF. Combining the CDR3 with reference TRBV7-9 and TRBJ2-7 gives the whole variable domain DTGVSQNPRHKITKRGQNVTFRCDPISEHNRLYWYRQTLGQGPEFLTYFQNEAQLEKSRLLSDRFSAERPKGSFSTLEIQRTEQGDSAMYLCASSLSRGRTYYEQYFGPGTRLTVT.

The chain uses TRBV5-1 and TRBJ2-2; no clear D. CDR1 SGHRS and CDR2 YFSETQ come from the germline V gene. Deletions cut 4 bases from V and 1 base from J, with 5 bases between. The CDR3 has 13 amino acids. The CDR3 loop is CASSRENTGELFF. The CDR3 region has the DNA TGCGCCAGCAGCAGAGAGAACACCGGGGAGCTGTTTTTT.

This chain joins TRBV10-3 and TRBJ2-2; D is perhaps TRBD2 (5 bases). The germline V gene encodes CDR1 ENHRY and CDR2 SYGVKD. The V end lost 0 bases, the J end lost 5 bases, and 16 bases lay between the germline ends. CDR3 length: 17 residues. The chain's CDR3 is CAISESISGMGTGELFF. In nucleotides, the CDR3 is TGTGCCATCAGTGAGTCGATTTCGGGGATGGGGACCGGGGAGCTGTTTTTT.

The chain uses TRBV6-6 and TRBJ2-1, with 9 bases fitting TRBD2. Germline CDR1 reads MNHNY; CDR2 reads SVGAGI (reference sequence). V dropped 3 bases and J dropped 4; count of bases not matched to a gene: 4. The CDR3 covers 15 residues. The CDR3 nucleotides are TGTGCCAGCAGTTATGCGGGAGGGCGATACAATGAGCAGTTCTTC. It is translated as CASSYAGGRYNEQFF.

V usage is TRBV27 and J usage is TRBJ2-2, with D uncertain. V was pared by 9 bases and J by 1 base, with 3 bases between. The germline CDR1 and CDR2 sequences are MNHEY and SMNVEV (reference sequence). The CDR3 covers 11 residues. Here the CDR3 DNA reads TGTGCCAGTATGAACACCGGGGAGCTGTTTTTT. The encoded protein is CASMNTGELFF.

The gene calls are TRBV10-2 and TRBJ1-1, with 8 bases identical to TRBD1. Germline V gene lookup returns CDR1 WSHSY and CDR2 SAAADI. The junction had 4 bases not matched to a gene; V was cut back by 6 bases and J by 1 base. The CDR3 runs 14 residues. For the CDR3, the DNA is TGCGCCAGCAGCCTGGGACAGGCGAACACTGAAGCTTTCTTT. It codes for CASSLGQANTEAFF.

This chain connects TRBV7-6 to TRBJ1-2; 9 nucleotides line up with TRBD1. Looked up from germline, CDR1 is SGHVS and CDR2 is FNYEAQ. V lost 5 bases and J lost 4; bases outside the gene matches: 8. This CDR3 region has 15 residues. The CDR3 bases are TGTGCCAGCAGCCCAATACAGGGGGCCGGCTATGGCTACACCTTC. Encoded protein: CASSPIQGAGYGYTF.

This sequence joins TRBV15 and TRBJ1-2; 7 bases map to TRBD1. Per germline, CDR1 LNHNV and CDR2 YYDKDF (reference sequence). V lost 0 bases and J lost 4; bases outside the gene matches: 5. This CDR3 comprises 15 residues. The CDR3 here is CATSRDRDSLYGYTF. The CDR3 bases are TGTGCCACCAGCAGAGATCGGGACAGCCTCTATGGCTACACCTTC.

This clone was counted once. CDR3 DNA: TGTGCCAGCAGCTTTGGGCCGACAGCTACGAAGACCCAGTACTTC. Protein sequence: CASSFGPTATKTQYF. The rearrangement links TRBV7-9 to TRBJ2-5, with D perhaps matching TRBD1 (5 bases). The CDR3 loop spans 15 amino acids. Germline V CDR1 and CDR2: SEHNR, FQNEAQ (reference sequence). V shed 3 bases and J shed 6 bases, with 17 bases lying between them.

The sample holds many counts of this clone. V is TRBV19 and J is TRBJ1-5; 10 nucleotides agree with TRBD1. Trimming took 6 bases from V and 4 from J; bases not matched to a gene: 9. This CDR3 contains 16 residues. Germline CDR1 is LNHDA and CDR2 is SQIVND (reference sequence). CDR3 residues: CASRRGTGATNQPQHF. For the CDR3, the DNA is TGTGCCAGTAGGAGGGGGACAGGGGCCACTAATCAGCCCCAGCATTTT.

This clone occurred once. The chain has TRBV28 and TRBJ2-1, with unresolved D. CDR3 size: 17 residues. CDR1 MDHEN and CDR2 SYDVKM come from the germline V gene. Trimming pared 5 bases from V and 7 bases from J, leaving 24 bases between. Written as DNA, the CDR3 is TGTGCCAGCAGTGAAGTGCAAGCCCTTATCTTCGTAAATGAGCAGTTCTTC. This gives the protein CASSEVQALIFVNEQFF.

This chain uses TRBV30 with TRBJ1-5; D is unresolved. The germline CDR1 and CDR2 sequences are GTSNPN and SVGIG (reference sequence). The CDR3 contains 13 residues. V lost 5 bases to trimming and J lost 0 bases, with 8 bases between them. In DNA form, the CDR3 reads TGTGCCTGGGCGGCTAGTAGCAATCAGCCCCAGCATTTT. It translates to CAWAASSNQPQHF. Complete variable domain (other parts from reference TRBV30 and TRBJ1-5): SQTIHQWPATLVQPVGSPLSLECTVEGTSNPNLYWYRQAAGRGLQLLFYSVGIGQISSEVPQNLSASRPQDRQFILSSKKLLLSDSGFYLCAWAASSNQPQHFGDGTRLSIL.

The CDR3 reads CASSQHRGIDEQYF. CDR3 DNA sequence: TGCGCCAGCAGCCAACACAGGGGGATCGACGAGCAGTACTTC. The V gene is TRBV4-1, the J gene TRBJ2-7; 8 bases map to TRBD1. There are 14 residues in the CDR3. CDR1 is MGHRA, CDR2 YSYEKL, per germline. V lost 2 bases to trimming and J lost 5 bases; unmatched junction nucleotides: 5.

This chain connects TRBV11-3 to TRBJ2-7, with 11 nucleotides matching TRBD2. Germline V lookup: CDR1 SGHNT, CDR2 YENEEA. The ends lost 10 bases at V and 2 bases at J; junction bases unmatched: 16. This CDR3 comprises 17 residues. The CDR3 nucleotides read TGTGCCACCACCAGGACTAGCGGGCAATGTTTTACCTACGAGCAGTACTTC. It codes for CATTRTSGQCFTYEQYF.

V gene TRBV7-3 combines with J gene TRBJ2-3; D perhaps matches TRBD2 (7 bases). CDR3 length: 17 amino acids. CDR1 is SGHTA and CDR2 is FQGTGA in the germline V gene. Trimming took 4 bases from V and 0 from J, leaving 17 bases between them. The CDR3 sequence: CASSSEGGVLSTDTQYF. CDR3 nucleotide sequence: TGTGCCAGCAGCTCCGAGGGGGGGGTCCTTAGCACAGATACGCAGTATTTT. The variable domain in full, with the rest retrieved from reference TRBV7-3 and TRBJ2-3, is GAGVSQTPSNKVTEKGKYVELRCDPISGHTALYWYRQSLGQGPEFLIYFQGTGAADDSGLPNDRFFAVRPEGSVSTLKIQRTERGDSAVYLCASSSEGGVLSTDTQYFGPGTRLTVL.

V is TRBV27 and J is TRBJ1-2, with 11 nucleotides matching TRBD1. The V gene end was trimmed by 0 bases and the J gene end by 7 bases; junction bases not matched to a gene: 4. The CDR3 loop spans 15 amino acids. The germline V gene encodes CDR1 MNHEY and CDR2 SMNVEV (reference sequence). CDR3 sequence (DNA): TGTGCCAGCAGTTTATCGGACAGGGGGCGGGCTGGCTACACCTTC. The encoded protein is CASSLSDRGRAGYTF.

A few counts support this clone. V and J are TRBV5-5 and TRBJ1-3; TRBD1 might be the D (6 bases). The CDR3 covers 16 residues. V was shortened by 3 bases and J by 2 bases, with 15 bases between the two germline ends. Germline V gives CDR1 SGHKS, CDR2 YYEKEE (reference sequence). The CDR3 coding sequence is TGTGCCAGCAGCTCCTCACCGACAGGCGCTGGAAACACCATATATTTT. Its translation is CASSSSPTGAGNTIYF.

The rearrangement uses TRBV27 and TRBJ2-7; 9 bases map to TRBD2. V gave up 5 bases and J gave up 2 bases; unmatched junction bases: 4. CDR3 size: 14 residues. Looked up from germline, CDR1 is MNHEY and CDR2 is SMNVEV (reference sequence). Written as DNA, the CDR3 is TGTGCCAGCAGTCTTGCGGGAGGGACCTACGAGCAGTACTTC. Translating it yields CASSLAGGTYEQYF.